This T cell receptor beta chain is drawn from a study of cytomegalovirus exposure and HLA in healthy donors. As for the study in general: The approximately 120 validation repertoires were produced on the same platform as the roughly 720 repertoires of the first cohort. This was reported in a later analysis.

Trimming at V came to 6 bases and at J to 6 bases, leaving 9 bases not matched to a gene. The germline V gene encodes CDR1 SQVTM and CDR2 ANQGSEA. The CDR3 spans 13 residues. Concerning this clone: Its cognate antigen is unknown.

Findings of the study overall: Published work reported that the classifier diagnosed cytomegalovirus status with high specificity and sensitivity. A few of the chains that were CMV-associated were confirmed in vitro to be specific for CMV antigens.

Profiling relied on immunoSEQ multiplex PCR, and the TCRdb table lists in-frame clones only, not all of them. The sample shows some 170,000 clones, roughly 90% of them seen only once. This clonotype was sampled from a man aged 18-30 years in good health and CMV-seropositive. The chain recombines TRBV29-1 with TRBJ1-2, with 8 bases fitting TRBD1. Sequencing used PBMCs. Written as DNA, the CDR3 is TGCAGCGTGGGACCGACAGGGGAGGATGGCTACACCTTC. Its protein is CSVGPTGEDGYTF.